This T cell receptor (beta chain) was sequenced in a study of cytomegalovirus exposure and HLA in healthy donors. Germline V CDR1 and CDR2: MDHEN, SYDVKM. This CDR3 has 17 residues. Trimming at V came to 5 bases and at J to 7 bases, leaving 15 bases not matched to a gene. This PCR relied on a set of 60 Vbeta primers and 13 Jbeta primers. Some clones are missing from TCRdb's copy, which holds only in-frame ones; the method was immunoSEQ multiplex PCR. Of fewer than 250,000 clones listed, 80% to 90% are singletons. The study, taken as a whole, reports: Cytomegalovirus association was listed for approximately 160 TCR beta chains. Whilst most TCR sequences proved rare, a subset of public TCRs occurred across many donors.

Worth noting for this clone: Its antigen remains unidentified.

This rearrangement joins TRBV28 to TRBJ1-5, with 9 bases lining up with TRBD1. Specimen: PBMCs. This TCR was sampled from a man in his thirties or forties in good health and CMV-seronegative. The CDR3, as DNA: TGTGCCAGCAGTCCGCACCTTGGGACAGGGTTCGGACAGCCCCAGCATTTT. Its protein product is CASSPHLGTGFGQPQHF.